Listed below are T cell receptor beta chains from one sample, sequenced in a study of Ad26.COV2.S vaccination and SARS-CoV-2 variants. Generated by immunoSEQ multiplex PCR, the TCRdb table keeps only in-frame clones and is missing some. Counted here are some 390,000 clones, 80% to 90% occurring once; the ten biggest clones make up 3% to 3.5%. The sequenced sample was peripheral blood, obtained in a trial of Ad26.COV2.S vaccine versus placebo. These receptors all stem from a person aged 18 to 65 who received the Ad26.COV2.S COVID-19 vaccine or a placebo. Both conserved end residues are part of each CDR3. D genes are given only for firm matches.

V gene	D gene	J gene	CDR3 length	CDR3 DNA	CDR3 protein
TRBV5-1	-	TRBJ2-3	16	TGCGCCAGCAGCTTGGCTGTCTCGGGGGTAGGCGATACGCAGTATTTT	CASSLAVSGVGDTQYF
TRBV2	-	TRBJ2-3	15	TGTGCCAGCAGCGGGGACTTCTATAGCACAGATACGCAGTATTTT	CASSGDFYSTDTQYF
TRBV29-1	-	TRBJ1-1	14	TGCAGCGCCTTGGGGCAGCGCGGGGACACTGAAGCTTTCTTT	CSALGQRGDTEAFF
TRBV5-1	TRBD2	TRBJ2-3	18	TGCGCCAGCAGCTTGGGCCCCCCGTCCGCGGGGGGGACAGATACGCAGTATTTT	CASSLGPPSAGGTDTQYF
TRBV7-2	-	TRBJ2-3	15	TGTGCCAGCAGCTTGGGCGGGCGACGCACAGATACGCAGTATTTT	CASSLGGRRTDTQYF
TRBV14	-	TRBJ2-2	15	TGTGCCAGCAGCCAAACACCCCGGGGCACCGGGGAGCTGTTTTTT	CASSQTPRGTGELFF
TRBV7-2	-	TRBJ1-2	15	TGTGCCAGCAGCTTAGCGGGGAGCAGGGATTATGGCTACACCTTC	CASSLAGSRDYGYTF
TRBV4-3	TRBD2	TRBJ2-1	17	TGCGCCAGCAGCCAAGACTTAGGACTAGCGGCCTACAATGAGCAGTTCTTC	CASSQDLGLAAYNEQFF
TRBV5-1	-	TRBJ2-3	16	TGCGCCAGCAGTTCTGGGCGGACAGTTGGCACAGATACGCAGTATTTT	CASSSGRTVGTDTQYF
TRBV6-5	TRBD2	TRBJ2-3	14	TGTGCCAGCAAAAACGGGGGGTCCACAGATACGCAGTATTTT	CASKNGGSTDTQYF
TRBV27	-	TRBJ1-2	13	TGTGCCAGCAGTTCGACAGCTAACTATGGCTACACCTTC	CASSSTANYGYTF
TRBV4-1	-	TRBJ2-1	14	TGCGCCAGCAGCCAGACCCCCGCGGACAATGAGCAGTTCTTC	CASSQTPADNEQFF
TRBV4-1	-	TRBJ2-1	13	TGCGCCAGCAGCCAAGTTTTCCTAAATGAGCAGTTCTTC	CASSQVFLNEQFF